This T cell receptor (beta chain) was captured by sequencing in a study of OX40 agonist ivuxolimab in advanced cancers. Study details: Patients were dosed with the agonistic anti-OX40 (CD134) antibody ivuxolimab. Study results and limitations: Clonal expansion in partial responders at 0.1-3.0 mg/kg ranked among the lowest. Averaged across samples, CD8+ T cells carried more expanded clones than CD4+ did.

Regarding this clone: What it recognizes is unknown.

Patients with a history of autoimmune disease or on systemic immunosuppression were excluded. Some clones are missing from TCRdb's copy, which holds only in-frame ones; the method was immunoSEQ multiplex PCR. Of 75,000 to 95,000 clones listed, 90% are singletons. V shed 5 bases and J shed 0 bases, with 17 bases lying between them. In germline, CDR1 is LNHDA, CDR2 SQIVND (reference sequence). The CDR3 has 16 residues. The sequence was obtained from an adult with an advanced solid tumor such as melanoma, head and neck, liver or kidney cancer. The V gene is TRBV19, the J gene TRBJ2-7, with D perhaps matching TRBD1 (5 bases). Here the sequenced sample was CD4+ or CD8+ T cells sorted from blood, taken in a trial of the OX40 agonist ivuxolimab. The CDR3 loop is CASSHHPTDSSYEQYF. The CDR3 DNA follows: TGTGCCAGTAGTCACCATCCGACAGACAGCTCCTACGAGCAGTACTTC.